This TCR beta chain was identified during a study of T cell repertoires in aging, cancer and after chemotherapy. Study-wide context: Donors were grouped into six age bands spanning 30 or younger through 70 or older. Healthy donor repertoires were recorded over several months to years and showed clear clonal overlap.

TRB rearrangements spanning V, D and J were amplified using mixed TRB-A/B primers. TCRdb ran MiXCR on the multiplex PCR reads and lists one entry per CDR3 protein. The sample contains over 10,000 distinct CDR3 sequences, around 25% of which appear only once. The CDR3 consists of 15 residues. Germline-derived CDR1 and CDR2 are LGHNA and YSLEER. Trimming removed 1 base at V and 2 bases at J, with 12 bases between. This clonotype was seen more than once but under ten times. Its antigen is unidentified. General study results and limits: Age-matched healthy donors had significantly more diverse, less clonal blood TCR repertoires than untreated cancer patients. Healthy donors lost TCR diversity with age mainly through richness, cancer patients through richness and evenness.

TCR beta rearrangements were amplified from peripheral blood genomic DNA. The chain joins TRBV4-3 to TRBJ2-7; tentative D call: TRBD1 (6 bases). This clonotype was obtained from a human donor in good health. Source material: blood. CDR3 sequence: CASSQVLQGPYEQYF. The DNA for the CDR3 is TGCGCCAGCAGCCAAGTACTTCAGGGGCCCTACGAGCAGTACTTC.